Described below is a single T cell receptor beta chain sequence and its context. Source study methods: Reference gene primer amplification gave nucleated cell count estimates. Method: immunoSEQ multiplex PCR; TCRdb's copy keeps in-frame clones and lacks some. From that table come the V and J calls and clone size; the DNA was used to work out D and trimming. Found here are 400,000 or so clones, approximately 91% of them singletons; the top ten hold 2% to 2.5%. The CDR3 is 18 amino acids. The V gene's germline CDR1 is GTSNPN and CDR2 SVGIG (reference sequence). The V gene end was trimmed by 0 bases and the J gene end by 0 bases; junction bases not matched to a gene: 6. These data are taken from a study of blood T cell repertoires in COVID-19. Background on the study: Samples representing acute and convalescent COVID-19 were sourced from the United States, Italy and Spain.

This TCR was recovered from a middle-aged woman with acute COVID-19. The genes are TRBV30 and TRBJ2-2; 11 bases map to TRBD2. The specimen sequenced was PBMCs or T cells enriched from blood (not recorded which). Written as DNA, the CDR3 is TGTGCCTGGAGTGTACGGGTTAGCGGGGGGGCGAACACCGGGGAGCTGTTTTTT. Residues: CAWSVRVSGGANTGELFF.